These 9 T cell receptor beta chains originate from one sample sequenced in a study of CXCR3-negative and CXCR3-positive naive CD8 T cells. UMI labels and 5' RACE were used to prepare the TRB cDNA libraries. TCRdb re-called the 5' RACE reads, yielding one record per CDR3 amino acid sequence without DNA. The sample table includes tens of thousands of distinct CDR3 sequences. Sequenced input: naive CXCR3- CD8+ T cells from blood. Described subset: CD45RO-CCR7+CD27+CD95- naive CD8+ T cells lacking CXCR3 (TNR3-). Source of these receptors: a human donor in good health. Some clones in this sample may be carry-over from other donors' samples.

This sequence joins TRBV29-1 and TRBJ2-5; as DNA is missing, the TRBD1 call by TCRdb cannot be tested. Germline assignment: CDR1 SQVTM and CDR2 ANQGSEA. The CDR3 runs 12 residues. The CDR3 is CSVPWAQETQYF.

The chain couples TRBV20-1 to TRBJ1-2. This CDR3 contains 15 residues. Per germline, CDR1 DFQATT and CDR2 SNEGSKA (reference sequence). The CDR3 loop reads CSATLGGEESMGYTF.

The rearrangement links TRBV4-3 to TRBJ2-7; TCRdb's D call of TRBD2 is untestable without DNA. The CDR3 is 15 residues long. Germline CDR1 LGHNA, CDR2 YSLEER. CDR3 residues: CASSLGTSGAYEQYF.

The rearrangement uses TRBV12-3 or TRBV12-4 and TRBJ2-1; lacking DNA, the TRBD2 call made by TCRdb goes unchecked. The CDR3 length is 16 residues. CDR3 region: CASTPIAGTLYNEQFF.

The chain joins TRBV5-5 to TRBJ2-1. This CDR3 is built from 13 residues. Germline V gene data show CDR1 as SGHKS and CDR2 as YYEKEE (reference sequence). The CDR3 is CASSLVWNNEQFF.

This chain links TRBV6-5 with TRBJ1-1; TCRdb names TRBD1, which stays unverified in the absence of DNA. This CDR3 has 14 amino acids. Germline assignment: CDR1 MNHEY and CDR2 SVGAGI. The CDR3 region is CASRFRVGNTEAFF.

V usage is TRBV28 and J usage is TRBJ2-1; TCRdb outputs TRBD2, but without DNA this stays unchecked. The germline V gene encodes CDR1 MDHEN and CDR2 SYDVKM. There are 16 residues in the CDR3. The CDR3 sequence: CASKPPGGLSYNEQFF. Together with reference TRBV28 and TRBJ2-1, the CDR3 gives the full variable domain: DVKVTQSSRYLVKRTGEKVFLECVQDMDHENMFWYRQDPGLGLRLIYFSYDVKMKEKGDIPEGYSVSREKKERFSLILESASTNQTSMYLCASKPPGGLSYNEQFFGPGTRLTVL.

The chain uses TRBV7-9 and TRBJ1-2. Per germline, CDR1 SEHNR and CDR2 FQNEAQ (reference sequence). This CDR3 spans 15 amino acids. The CDR3 region is CASSSRQAPGYGYTF.

CDR3 sequence reads: CASSEVNEKLIF. The chain carries TRBV5-6 and TRBJ1-4. Per germline, CDR1 SGHDT and CDR2 YYEEEE. CDR3 length: 12 amino acids.